Included here is one T cell receptor beta chain sequence, with context. Antigen specificity is unknown. TCRdb reprocessed the 5' RACE reads, with one entry per CDR3 protein and no DNA. The repertoire table contains about 160,000 distinct CDR3 sequences. This sample stems from a study of monozygotic twins with inflammatory bowel disease. Findings of the study overall: Patients got different immunosuppressive treatments, which may have made their repertoires more variable.

Phlebotomy per donor yielded a single 2.5 ml blood sample. Germline values: CDR1 DFQATT, CDR2 SNEGSKA (reference sequence). This CDR3 comprises 16 residues. The clonotype originates from a human donor with ulcerative colitis or Crohn's disease, or a healthy co-twin of an affected twin (not recorded which). The chain joins TRBV20-1 to TRBJ2-7; checking the TCRdb D call of TRBD1 is not possible without DNA. The specimen sequenced was blood. The CDR3 sequence: CSARPKFRDGSYEQYF.